This T cell receptor (beta chain) was sequenced during a study of cytomegalovirus exposure and HLA in healthy donors. In this sample, this clone turned up once. Its antigen is not identified. The protocol was immunoSEQ multiplex PCR, while the TCRdb copy is restricted to in-frame clones and leaves out a portion. The data hold 100,000 to 150,000 clones, with 75% to 90% observed a single time. Findings of the study overall: Cytomegalovirus-associated TCR beta chains were listed, numbering 150 to 200. One later analysis, an examination of the 120 validation repertoires, found that first-cohort TCR clusters tended to co-occur in them.

With 8 bases removed from V and 3 bases from J, the gap between germline ends came to 18 bases. The CDR3 runs 15 residues. The germline V gene encodes CDR1 SGHVS and CDR2 FNYEAQ. The sequencing input was PBMCs. The TCR comes from a woman between 18 and 29 years old in good health and CMV-seronegative. This chain uses TRBV7-6 with TRBJ2-3; D is perhaps TRBD2 (7 bases). The CDR3 loop is CASVYGRGGTDTQYF. The DNA of the CDR3 is TGTGCCAGCGTATATGGAAGGGGGGGAACAGATACGCAGTATTTT.